Listed here is a single TCR beta chain. There are 18 residues in the CDR3. Germline V lookup: CDR1 SNHLY, CDR2 FYNNEI. After removal of 5 bases from V and 4 bases from J, the junction contained 10 bases not matched to a gene. Study processing details: Cell counts per sample came from amplifying reference gene primers. Profiled with immunoSEQ multiplex PCR; TCRdb holds only in-frame clones, not every one. That table supplies the V and J calls and clone size; D and trimming were determined from the DNA. The profile shows 110,000 or so clones, around nine tenths of them singletons. This record comes from a study of blood T cell repertoires in COVID-19. Study information: The United States, Italy and Spain were the sources of the acute and convalescent COVID-19 samples. The cDNA or gDNA used as material had been derived from T cells, B-cell-depleted T cells, or PBMCs.

The sequencing sample was made of peripheral blood. The sequence came from a woman between 65 and 79 years old who had recovered from COVID-19. The rearrangement joins TRBV2 to TRBJ2-6; 11 bases match TRBD1. Written as DNA, the CDR3 is TGTGCCAGCAGTTTAGGGACAGGGGGAACGGCAGGGGCCAACGTCCTGACTTTC. It specifies CASSLGTGGTAGANVLTF.